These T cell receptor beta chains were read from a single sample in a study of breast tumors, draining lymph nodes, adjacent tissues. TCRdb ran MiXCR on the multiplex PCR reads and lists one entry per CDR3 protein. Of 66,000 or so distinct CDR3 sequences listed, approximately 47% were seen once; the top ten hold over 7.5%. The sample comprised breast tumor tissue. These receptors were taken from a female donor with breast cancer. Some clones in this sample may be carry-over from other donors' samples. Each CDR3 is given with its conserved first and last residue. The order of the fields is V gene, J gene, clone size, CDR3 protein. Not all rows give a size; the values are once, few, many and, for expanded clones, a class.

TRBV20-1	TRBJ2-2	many	CSARGTLGTGELFF
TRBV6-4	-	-	CASSEASSTDTQHF
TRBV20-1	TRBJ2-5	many	CSAPPPTSGRSTMETQYF
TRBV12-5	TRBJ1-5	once	CASGRSWVTQPQHF
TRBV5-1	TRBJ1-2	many	CASSLASGQTSSGYTF
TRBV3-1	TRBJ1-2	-	CASSQGTGMSGYTF
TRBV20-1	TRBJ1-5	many	CSARGKDRGLNQPQHF
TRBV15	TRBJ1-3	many	CATSPDRGSGNTIYF
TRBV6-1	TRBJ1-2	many	CASRSGHPTNYGYTF
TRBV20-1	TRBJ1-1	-	CSAGSLLGAKVNTEAFF
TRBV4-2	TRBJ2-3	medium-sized	CASSHLGLGTDTQYF
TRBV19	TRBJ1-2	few	CASGIGVYGYTF
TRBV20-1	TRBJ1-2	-	CRARYWSRYGYTF
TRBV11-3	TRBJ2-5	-	CASSLGRYNEQFFGPGILETQYF
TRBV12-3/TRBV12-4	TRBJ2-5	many	CASSLRQAIGGETQYF
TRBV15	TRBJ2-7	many	CATSRDLGQGGDEQYF
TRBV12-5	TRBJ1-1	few	CASGSPVMNTEAFF
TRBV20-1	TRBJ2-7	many	CSAIRGGAGSEQYF
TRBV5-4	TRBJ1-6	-	CASRPSDRGNSPLHF
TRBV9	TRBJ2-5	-	CASSALAPSTETQYF
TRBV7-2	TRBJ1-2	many	CASSLDKQGYYGYTF
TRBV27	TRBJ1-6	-	CASSLSLEDNSPLHF